This T cell receptor beta chain was found in a study of blood T cells in healthy people across ages. Study-level points and caveats: A strong correlation was found between TCR beta diversity and the percentage of naive T cells. Expanded clonotype shifts may have been confounded, as the donors had an unknown CMV status.

The second PCR ran about 6 to 12 cycles with a sample-barcoded 5' primer and J-beta primers. No fewer than 2.5 million CDR3-containing paired-end reads came from each sample. TCRdb called the 5' RACE reads again in MiXCR, with one record for every CDR3 protein. The sample contains about 680,000 distinct CDR3 sequences, around half of which appear only once. Germline V gene lookup returns CDR1 DFQATT and CDR2 SNEGSKA (reference sequence). This CDR3 is 15 amino acids long. Worth noting for this clonotype: The target antigen is unknown. A read error may produce the germline difference seen at one junction end.

The material sequenced was blood. The V gene is TRBV20-1, the J gene TRBJ1-2, with TRBD1 matching 9 bases. The TCR originated in a woman aged 60-70 years in good health. The CDR3 spells CSAPGQGRNTYAYTF. CDR3 in DNA: TGCAGTGCTCCGGGACAGGGAAGGAATACCTATGCCTACACCTTC.